A selection of T cell receptor beta chains follows, all from one sample in a study of T cell responses to AZD1222 COVID-19 vaccine. TCRdb's copy holds only in-frame clones and misses some; the assay was immunoSEQ multiplex PCR. The sample consists of about 180,000 clones, 85% to 90% of them appearing once. This material consisted of peripheral blood, taken on day 0 of AZD1222 vaccination. These receptors came from an adult in good health. CDR3s include the opening cysteine and the closing phenylalanine or tryptophan. The order of the fields is V gene, D gene, J gene, clone size, CDR3 protein, CDR3 DNA. The D gene is left open where the match is weak. Clone size appears in some rows only: once, few, many, or a class for an expanded clone.

v_gene: TRBV10-2; d_gene: -; j_gene: TRBJ1-2; abundance: -; CDR3aa: CASREEPGVGYTF; CDR3nt: TGCGCCAGCAGGGAGGAACCTGGGGTTGGCTACACCTTC
v_gene: TRBV7-5; d_gene: -; j_gene: TRBJ2-2; abundance: -; CDR3aa: CVRSLLGPRTGELFF; CDR3nt: TGTGTCAGAAGCCTCCTCGGCCCGCGCACCGGGGAGCTGTTTTTT
v_gene: TRBV19; d_gene: TRBD1; j_gene: TRBJ1-6; abundance: -; CDR3aa: CASSTQLTGKGSPLHF; CDR3nt: TGTGCCAGTAGTACCCAGTTGACAGGGAAGGGTTCACCCCTCCACTTT
v_gene: TRBV27; d_gene: -; j_gene: TRBJ1-1; abundance: few; CDR3aa: CASSFRGSPRGGNTEAFF; CDR3nt: TGTGCCAGCAGTTTCAGGGGTTCTCCCAGGGGAGGGAACACTGAAGCTTTCTTT
v_gene: TRBV3-1/TRBV3-2; d_gene: TRBD1; j_gene: TRBJ1-1; abundance: -; CDR3aa: CASSQGWTGTFLDTEAFF; CDR3nt: TGTGCCAGCAGCCAAGGATGGACAGGTACCTTCCTTGACACTGAAGCTTTCTTT
v_gene: TRBV2; d_gene: TRBD1; j_gene: TRBJ1-5; abundance: -; CDR3aa: CASSEAPGGSNQPQHF; CDR3nt: TGTGCCAGCAGTGAAGCGCCAGGGGGGAGCAATCAGCCCCAGCATTTT
v_gene: TRBV19; d_gene: -; j_gene: TRBJ2-7; abundance: few; CDR3aa: CASSSARPGFYEQYF; CDR3nt: TGTGCCAGTAGCAGTGCCCGTCCAGGGTTCTACGAGCAGTACTTC
v_gene: TRBV12-5; d_gene: TRBD2; j_gene: TRBJ2-2; abundance: -; CDR3aa: CASGLGLAGAPVELFF; CDR3nt: TGTGCTAGTGGTTTGGGACTAGCGGGGGCCCCGGTGGAGCTGTTTTTT
v_gene: TRBV5-1; d_gene: -; j_gene: TRBJ2-3; abundance: -; CDR3aa: CASSPGLSTDTQYF; CDR3nt: TGCGCCAGCAGCCCGGGACTGAGCACAGATACGCAGTATTTT
v_gene: TRBV7-8; d_gene: -; j_gene: TRBJ1-1; abundance: -; CDR3aa: CASSLRNSAETEAFF; CDR3nt: TGTGCCAGCAGCTTACGTAACTCGGCGGAAACTGAAGCTTTCTTT
v_gene: TRBV4-3; d_gene: -; j_gene: TRBJ1-1; abundance: few; CDR3aa: CASSQDRAGILANTEAFF; CDR3nt: TGCGCCAGCAGCCAAGATCGGGCAGGGATTTTGGCGAACACTGAAGCTTTCTTT
v_gene: TRBV19; d_gene: TRBD1; j_gene: TRBJ1-4; abundance: -; CDR3aa: CASSPMDRGNEKLFF; CDR3nt: TGTGCCAGTAGTCCGATGGACAGGGGGAATGAAAAACTGTTTTTT
v_gene: TRBV12-3/TRBV12-4; d_gene: -; j_gene: TRBJ1-1; abundance: -; CDR3aa: CASSWGGNTEAFF; CDR3nt: TGTGCCAGCAGTTGGGGGGGCAACACTGAAGCTTTCTTT
v_gene: TRBV10-2; d_gene: TRBD1; j_gene: TRBJ2-7; abundance: -; CDR3aa: CASRTGGSYEQYF; CDR3nt: TGCGCCAGCAGGACAGGGGGCTCCTACGAGCAGTACTTC
v_gene: TRBV5-6; d_gene: TRBD2; j_gene: TRBJ2-3; abundance: -; CDR3aa: CASSLGQLAESTDTQYF; CDR3nt: TGTGCCAGCAGCTTGGGACAACTAGCGGAAAGCACAGATACGCAGTATTTT
v_gene: TRBV3-1/TRBV3-2; d_gene: -; j_gene: TRBJ1-2; abundance: -; CDR3aa: CASSQKGRPGYGYTF; CDR3nt: TGTGCCAGCAGCCAGAAGGGACGACCAGGCTATGGCTACACCTTC
v_gene: TRBV7-2; d_gene: -; j_gene: TRBJ1-6; abundance: -; CDR3aa: CASSQAGTNNSPLHF; CDR3nt: TGTGCCAGCAGCCAAGCCGGGACTAATAATTCACCCCTCCACTTT
v_gene: TRBV27; d_gene: TRBD1; j_gene: TRBJ1-6; abundance: -; CDR3aa: CASSSRTGSSYNSPLHF; CDR3nt: TGTGCCAGCAGTTCCCGGACAGGGAGCTCCTATAATTCACCCCTCCACTTT
v_gene: TRBV30; d_gene: -; j_gene: TRBJ2-4; abundance: -; CDR3aa: CAWMGQGLAKNIQYF; CDR3nt: TGTGCCTGGATGGGGCAGGGGCTAGCCAAAAACATTCAGTACTTC
v_gene: TRBV12-5; d_gene: -; j_gene: TRBJ2-7; abundance: -; CDR3aa: CASGLVGHYEQYF; CDR3nt: TGTGCTAGTGGTTTGGTGGGCCACTACGAGCAGTACTTC
v_gene: TRBV6-1; d_gene: TRBD1; j_gene: TRBJ2-7; abundance: -; CDR3aa: CASSEPRTGAALYEQYF; CDR3nt: TGTGCCAGCAGTGAACCCCGAACAGGGGCCGCTCTATACGAGCAGTACTTC
v_gene: TRBV3-1/TRBV3-2; d_gene: -; j_gene: TRBJ1-1; abundance: -; CDR3aa: CASSQDLSNTEAFF; CDR3nt: TGTGCCAGCAGCCAAGACTTGAGTAACACTGAAGCTTTCTTT
v_gene: TRBV10-2; d_gene: -; j_gene: TRBJ2-7; abundance: -; CDR3aa: CASRMEQDYYEQYF; CDR3nt: TGCGCCAGCAGGATGGAACAGGACTACTACGAGCAGTACTTC
v_gene: TRBV29-1; d_gene: -; j_gene: TRBJ1-1; abundance: -; CDR3aa: CSVATDTPGVNTEAFF; CDR3nt: TGCAGCGTGGCGACGGACACCCCGGGAGTGAACACTGAAGCTTTCTTT
v_gene: TRBV14; d_gene: -; j_gene: TRBJ1-1; abundance: once; CDR3aa: CASSQVWDTEAFF; CDR3nt: TGTGCCAGCAGCCAGGTCTGGGACACTGAAGCTTTCTTT
v_gene: TRBV7-9; d_gene: TRBD1; j_gene: TRBJ2-3; abundance: -; CDR3aa: CASSSGTAGTDTQYF; CDR3nt: TGTGCCAGCAGTTCCGGGACAGCCGGCACAGATACGCAGTATTTT
v_gene: TRBV6-2/TRBV6-3; d_gene: -; j_gene: TRBJ2-7; abundance: -; CDR3aa: CASSGGGGEQYF; CDR3nt: TGTGCCAGCAGTGGGGGCGGCGGCGAGCAGTACTTC
v_gene: TRBV4-2; d_gene: -; j_gene: TRBJ2-5; abundance: once; CDR3aa: CASSLLRTGAQETQYF; CDR3nt: TGTGCCAGCAGCCTCCTCAGGACGGGGGCCCAAGAGACCCAGTACTTC
v_gene: TRBV14; d_gene: -; j_gene: TRBJ1-2; abundance: -; CDR3aa: CASSAGPYGYTF; CDR3nt: TGTGCCAGCAGCGCGGGTCCCTATGGCTACACCTTC
v_gene: TRBV24-1; d_gene: -; j_gene: TRBJ2-6; abundance: -; CDR3aa: CATSPSGANVLTF; CDR3nt: TGTGCCACCAGTCCCTCTGGGGCCAACGTCCTGACTTTC
v_gene: TRBV28; d_gene: -; j_gene: TRBJ1-6; abundance: once; CDR3aa: CASSYSPGSSYNSPLHF; CDR3nt: TGTGCCAGCAGCTACTCCCCGGGGAGCTCCTATAATTCACCCCTCCACTTT
v_gene: TRBV5-1; d_gene: -; j_gene: TRBJ2-7; abundance: -; CDR3aa: CASRSRDKAYEQYF; CDR3nt: TGCGCCAGCAGATCCCGGGACAAGGCCTACGAGCAGTACTTC
v_gene: TRBV3-1/TRBV3-2; d_gene: -; j_gene: TRBJ2-7; abundance: -; CDR3aa: CASSHKKVPYEQYF; CDR3nt: TGTGCCAGCAGCCATAAAAAGGTCCCGTACGAGCAGTACTTC
v_gene: TRBV9; d_gene: -; j_gene: TRBJ2-7; abundance: -; CDR3aa: CASSVGATGSYEQYF; CDR3nt: TGTGCCAGCAGCGTAGGCGCGACGGGTAGTTACGAGCAGTACTTC
v_gene: TRBV28; d_gene: -; j_gene: TRBJ1-2; abundance: -; CDR3aa: CASSNAGQHPHGYTF; CDR3nt: TGTGCCAGCAGTAACGCCGGACAGCACCCCCATGGCTACACCTTC
v_gene: TRBV29-1; d_gene: TRBD1; j_gene: TRBJ1-1; abundance: -; CDR3aa: CSVLPGQGIGAEAFF; CDR3nt: TGCAGCGTTCTGCCGGGACAGGGAATAGGTGCTGAAGCTTTCTTT
v_gene: TRBV2; d_gene: -; j_gene: TRBJ1-2; abundance: -; CDR3aa: CASSVPGFYGYTF; CDR3nt: TGTGCCAGCAGTGTCCCGGGGTTCTATGGCTACACCTTC
v_gene: TRBV24-1; d_gene: -; j_gene: TRBJ1-2; abundance: -; CDR3aa: CATSGQGRNYGYTF; CDR3nt: TGTGCCACCAGCGGACAAGGGCGAAACTATGGCTACACCTTC
v_gene: TRBV6-5; d_gene: -; j_gene: TRBJ2-7; abundance: -; CDR3aa: CASSYSAGWNEQYF; CDR3nt: TGTGCCAGCAGTTACTCGGCAGGGTGGAACGAGCAGTACTTC
v_gene: TRBV7-8; d_gene: -; j_gene: TRBJ1-3; abundance: -; CDR3aa: CASTRDISGNTIYF; CDR3nt: TGTGCCAGCACTCGAGACATTTCTGGAAACACCATATATTTT
v_gene: TRBV18; d_gene: TRBD1; j_gene: TRBJ2-4; abundance: -; CDR3aa: CASSPGQGELLAKNIQYF; CDR3nt: TGTGCCAGCTCTCCGGGACAGGGAGAGCTCCTAGCCAAAAACATTCAGTACTTC
v_gene: TRBV7-2; d_gene: -; j_gene: TRBJ2-7; abundance: -; CDR3aa: CASSQGTGSPYEQYF; CDR3nt: TGTGCCAGCAGCCAGGGGACGGGTTCCCCCTACGAGCAGTACTTC
v_gene: TRBV5-4; d_gene: -; j_gene: TRBJ1-2; abundance: once; CDR3aa: CASSLGLGGGAKGYTF; CDR3nt: TGTGCCAGCAGCCTCGGCCTCGGGGGGGGCGCGAAGGGCTACACCTTC